One and the same sample provided the 11 T cell receptor beta chains below, sequenced in a study of T cell responses to AZD1222 COVID-19 vaccine. Sequencing used immunoSEQ multiplex PCR; TCRdb keeps in-frame clones, though not all of them. The sample lists 200,000 or so clones, 85% to 95% occurring once. The starting material was peripheral blood, obtained on day 0 of AZD1222 vaccination. These receptors were collected from an adult in good health.

The chain couples TRBV30 to TRBJ1-1; TRBD1 might be the D (5 bases). Germline CDR1 is GTSNPN and CDR2 is SVGIG (reference sequence). V was cut by 2 bases and J by 0 bases, with 7 bases left in between. The CDR3 is 13 amino acids. The CDR3 reads CAWSRGLNTEAFF. The CDR3, as DNA: TGTGCCTGGAGTAGGGGATTGAACACTGAAGCTTTCTTT.

The chain couples TRBV18 to TRBJ2-3; 8 nucleotides agree with TRBD2. CDR3 length equals 17 residues. Germline V gene data show CDR1 as KGHSH and CDR2 as LQKENI. With 1 base clipped from V and 2 bases from J, the junction kept 8 bases outside the gene matches. This CDR3 is CASSPRSSGGPTDTQYF. The CDR3 DNA reads TGTGCCAGCTCACCACGGTCGAGCGGGGGCCCCACAGATACGCAGTATTTT.

The CDR3 reads CASRAGDPTNEKLFF. DNA for the CDR3: TGCGCCAGCAGGGCAGGGGATCCAACTAATGAAAAACTGTTTTTT. The V call is TRBV5-1, the J call TRBJ1-4, with D tentatively TRBD1 (6 bases). There are 15 residues in the CDR3. V was trimmed by 5 bases and J by 0 bases, leaving 11 bases between them. Germline V gives CDR1 SGHRS, CDR2 YFSETQ.

This rearrangement joins TRBV19 to TRBJ2-7; D remains unclear. V lost 5 bases and J lost 6, with 14 bases in between. Germline lookup yields CDR1 LNHDA and CDR2 SQIVND (reference sequence). The length of the CDR3 is 13 residues. Here the CDR3 reads CASSLSLGAEQYF. The CDR3 region has the DNA TGTGCCAGTAGTCTCTCCCTAGGCGCCGAGCAGTACTTC.

The rearrangement uses TRBV27 and TRBJ2-2; 8 nucleotides align to TRBD1. V lost 6 bases to trimming and J lost 0 bases; unmatched junction nucleotides: 9. The V gene's germline CDR1 is MNHEY and CDR2 SMNVEV (reference sequence). There are 17 residues in the CDR3. The CDR3 region is CASSYFGQGSNTGELFF. CDR3 nucleotides: TGTGCCAGCAGCTATTTTGGACAGGGCTCGAACACCGGGGAGCTGTTTTTT.

This rearrangement joins TRBV7-9 to TRBJ1-2, with unresolved D. The V end lost 1 base, the J end lost 4 bases, and 13 bases lay between the germline ends. This CDR3 spans 15 amino acids. Per the germline V gene, CDR1 is SEHNR and CDR2 is FQNEAQ (reference sequence). CDR3 in amino acids: CASSLVILGIYGYTF. The DNA for the CDR3 is TGTGCCAGCAGCTTAGTTATCCTTGGAATCTATGGCTACACCTTC.

The rearrangement uses TRBV7-2 and TRBJ2-2; no clear D gene. The CDR3 contains 16 residues. CDR1 SGHTA and CDR2 FQGNSA come from the germline V gene. The V end was cut by 2 bases, the J end by 3 bases, with 13 bases between. In DNA form, the CDR3 reads TGTGCCAGCAGCTTAAGGCCCCCTGAATACACCGGGGAGCTGTTTTTT. It codes for CASSLRPPEYTGELFF.

The V gene is TRBV3-1 (or the pseudogene TRBV3-2), the J gene TRBJ1-6; 11 bases agree with TRBD1. Per the germline V gene, CDR1 is LGHDT and CDR2 is YNNKEL (reference sequence). The CDR3 is 15 amino acids. Unmatched junction bases numbered 5, after V lost 4 bases and J lost 9 bases. CDR3 protein: CASSPGTGGSSPLHF. The DNA of the CDR3 is TGTGCCAGCAGCCCCGGGACAGGGGGAAGTTCACCCCTCCACTTT.

This clone has a handful of counts. Here the CDR3 DNA reads TGTGCCAGCGGGACAGGGCTAGATGGGGCCAACGTCCTGACTTTC. Its protein product is CASGTGLDGANVLTF. The V call is TRBV6-5, the J call TRBJ2-6; 9 positions agree with TRBD1. V lost 8 bases, J lost 3 bases, and 5 bases stayed unmatched. In germline, CDR1 is MNHEY, CDR2 SVGAGI. The CDR3 totals 15 residues.

This clone was detected only a few times. The chain carries TRBV6-4 and TRBJ1-1; 7 bases agree with TRBD1. This CDR3 region has 14 residues. CDR1 MRHNA and CDR2 SNTAGT come from the germline V gene. The trim removed 0 bases at V and 7 bases at J, leaving 5 bases unmatched. CDR3 sequence reads: CASSDSGQGVEAFF. The CDR3 coding sequence is TGTGCCAGCAGTGACTCGGGCCAGGGGGTTGAAGCTTTCTTT.

This chain connects TRBV10-1 to TRBJ2-1; TRBD2 agrees at 7 bases. This CDR3 is 15 amino acids long. Germline-derived CDR1 and CDR2 are WNHNN and SYGVQD (reference sequence). With 4 bases clipped from V and 2 bases from J, the junction kept 5 bases outside the gene matches. CDR3 sequence (DNA): TGCGCCAGCAGTGGGCCTAGCGGAACCTACAATGAGCAGTTCTTC. Protein: CASSGPSGTYNEQFF.